One and the same sample provided the 13 T cell receptor beta chains below, sequenced in a study of T cell responses to AZD1222 COVID-19 vaccine. Generated by immunoSEQ multiplex PCR, the TCRdb table keeps only in-frame clones and is missing some. Here the sample spans 180,000 or so clones, roughly 91% being singletons. Sequenced material: peripheral blood, taken on day 0 of AZD1222 vaccination. These receptors were obtained from an adult in good health.

The chain couples TRBV28 to TRBJ1-1; no reliable D call. The CDR3 consists of 15 residues. Deletions cut 2 bases from V and 5 bases from J, with 15 bases between. Germline CDR1 is MDHEN and CDR2 is SYDVKM. CDR3 region: CASSLNFGLLTEAFF. CDR3 DNA: TGTGCCAGCAGTTTAAATTTTGGGTTGTTAACTGAAGCTTTCTTT. Variable domain in full (rest from reference TRBV28 and TRBJ1-1): DVKVTQSSRYLVKRTGEKVFLECVQDMDHENMFWYRQDPGLGLRLIYFSYDVKMKEKGDIPEGYSVSREKKERFSLILESASTNQTSMYLCASSLNFGLLTEAFFGQGTRLTVV.

V usage is TRBV9 and J usage is TRBJ1-4; TRBD1 agrees at 7 bases. J lost 4 bases, V lost 3 bases, and 0 bases had no gene match. The CDR3 is made up of 13 amino acids. In germline, CDR1 is SGDLS, CDR2 YYNGEE. CDR3 sequence (DNA): TGTGCCAGCAGCGGACAGGGTAATGAAAAACTGTTTTTT. Protein: CASSGQGNEKLFF.

This sequence joins TRBV9 and TRBJ1-2; weak D call: TRBD1 (5 bases). Trimming shortened V by 0 bases and J by 2 bases, and 5 bases separated the two germline ends. This CDR3 has 13 amino acids. Germline lookup yields CDR1 SGDLS and CDR2 YYNGEE. The CDR3 DNA is TGTGCCAGCAGCGTAGGGGACAACTATGGCTACACCTTC. The encoded protein is CASSVGDNYGYTF.

CDR3 sequence reads: CASSPPSGGIYEQFF. CDR3 nucleotides: TGTGCCAGCTCACCCCCTAGCGGGGGTATATATGAGCAGTTCTTC. The V gene is TRBV18, the J gene TRBJ2-1; 10 positions match TRBD2. Losses at the gene ends were 3 bases for V and 8 bases for J; bases not matched to a gene: 7. Germline V gene sequence: CDR1 KGHSH, CDR2 LQKENI. CDR3 size: 15 residues.

CDR3 sequence: CASSPKPSYGYTF. CDR3 sequence (DNA): TGTGCCAGCTCACCTAAACCGTCCTATGGCTACACCTTC. The chain links TRBV18 to TRBJ1-2; D is undetermined. The CDR3 has 13 residues. V was pared by 3 bases and J by 4 bases, with 9 bases between. Germline V lookup: CDR1 KGHSH, CDR2 LQKENI.

This clone is a singleton in its sample. The chain couples TRBV4-3 to TRBJ2-1; TRBD2 matches at 13 bases. Germline CDR1 LGHNA, CDR2 YSLEER. V lost 4 bases, J lost 6 bases, and 6 bases stayed unmatched. This CDR3 is built from 16 residues. This chain's CDR3 is CASSLGLAGVRNEQFF. The DNA of the CDR3 is TGCGCCAGCAGCCTTGGACTAGCGGGAGTTCGCAATGAGCAGTTCTTC.

The chain couples TRBV30 to TRBJ1-3, with unresolved D. The V and J ends lost 1 base and 5 bases respectively, with 6 bases between them. The CDR3 extends over 12 amino acids. Germline CDR1 GTSNPN, CDR2 SVGIG (reference sequence). CDR3 nucleotide sequence: TGTGCCTGGAGTGAGGGCAGAAACACCATATATTTT. Protein: CAWSEGRNTIYF.

V gene TRBV27 combines with J gene TRBJ1-3, with D possibly being TRBD1 (5 bases). There are 15 residues in the CDR3. Germline V gene lookup returns CDR1 MNHEY and CDR2 SMNVEV (reference sequence). Between the trimmed V and J ends, which lost 5 bases and 4 bases, there was a span of 15 bases. CDR3 nucleotides: TGTGCCAGCAGTCGGGACTCCCAGTCGGGAAACACCATATATTTT. This encodes CASSRDSQSGNTIYF.

The chain joins TRBV19 to TRBJ1-2; 7 nucleotides agree with TRBD1. The V segment lost 5 bases and the J segment 5 bases; nucleotides outside the gene matches: 14. CDR3 length: 16 residues. Germline V gene sequence: CDR1 LNHDA, CDR2 SQIVND (reference sequence). The CDR3 sequence is CASSLGQAGSGYGYTF. CDR3 bases: TGTGCCAGTAGTCTCGGACAGGCGGGTTCTGGGTATGGCTACACCTTC.

The chain joins TRBV7-2 to TRBJ1-4, with TRBD1 matching over 10 bases. The ends lost 5 bases at V and 7 bases at J; junction bases unmatched: 7. The CDR3 spans 15 residues. CDR1 and CDR2 from the germline V gene are SGHTA and FQGNSA. In DNA form, the CDR3 reads TGTGCCAGCAGCCTGGCCGGGACAGGGGTTGAAAAACTGTTTTTT. This sequence encodes CASSLAGTGVEKLFF. Full variable domain (rest looked up from reference TRBV7-2 and TRBJ1-4): GAGVSQSPSNKVTEKGKDVELRCDPISGHTALYWYRQSLGQGLEFLIYFQGNSAPDKSGLPSDRFSAERTGGSVSTLTIQRTQQEDSAVYLCASSLAGTGVEKLFFGSGTQLSVL.

This clone was found once. The V and J genes are TRBV7-9 and TRBJ1-1; tentative D call: TRBD1 (6 bases). Germline V lookup: CDR1 SEHNR, CDR2 FQNEAQ (reference sequence). Trimming pared 5 bases from V and 3 bases from J, leaving 13 bases between. This CDR3 spans 14 amino acids. The CDR3: CASSPRGGHTEAFF. The CDR3 DNA sequence: TGTGCCAGCAGCCCGAGGGGGGGGCACACTGAAGCTTTCTTT.

The chain recombines TRBV7-8 with TRBJ1-5; TRBD1 matches at 7 bases. The germline CDR1 and CDR2 sequences are SGHVS and FQNEAQ. V lost 8 bases, J lost 1 base, and 14 bases stayed unmatched. The CDR3 extends over 17 amino acids. CDR3: CASRGGDGQVSNQPQHF. The CDR3 DNA reads TGTGCCAGCCGGGGGGGGGATGGACAGGTGAGCAATCAGCCCCAGCATTTT.

This chain links TRBV28 with TRBJ1-5; D remains unclear. The germline V and J ends were trimmed by 4 bases and 4 bases, with 14 bases remaining between them. This CDR3 is built from 15 residues. Germline CDR1 reads MDHEN; CDR2 reads SYDVKM. The CDR3 here is CASSSRGPANQPQHF. CDR3 bases: TGTGCCAGCAGTTCACGGGGTCCAGCGAATCAGCCCCAGCATTTT. The whole variable domain, remainder taken from reference TRBV28 and TRBJ1-5, is DVKVTQSSRYLVKRTGEKVFLECVQDMDHENMFWYRQDPGLGLRLIYFSYDVKMKEKGDIPEGYSVSREKKERFSLILESASTNQTSMYLCASSSRGPANQPQHFGDGTRLSIL.